A single sample is the source of the 28 T cell receptor beta chains below, sequenced in a study of T-cell memory formation after mild COVID-19. In TCRdb, the 5' RACE reads were re-called with MiXCR into one record per CDR3 protein. Of approximately 210,000 distinct CDR3 sequences detected, more than 25% appear once; the ten largest clones hold 11%. Sequenced material: PBMCs or a T cell subset sorted from them (not recorded which). The receptors originated from an adult woman who had mild COVID-19 (a few samples of this study predate the infection). Cell type and time point are not known.

This chain links TRBV4-3 with TRBJ2-3; D ambiguous. With 0 bases removed from V and 3 bases from J, the gap between germline ends came to 7 bases. There are 14 residues in the CDR3. Germline V lookup: CDR1 LGHNA, CDR2 YSLEER. The CDR3 reads CASSQEESTDTQYF. CDR3 bases: TGCGCCAGCAGCCAAGAGGAATCTACAGATACGCAGTATTTT.

The table lists this clonotype with a few counts. This chain links TRBV7-9 with TRBJ2-7; D might be TRBD1 or TRBD2, each matching 5 bases. Deletions cut 8 bases from V and 2 bases from J, with 13 bases between. Germline V gene lookup returns CDR1 SEHNR and CDR2 FQNEAQ (reference sequence). There are 13 residues in the CDR3. The DNA for the CDR3 is TGTGCCAGCGCTTATAGAGGGGCCTACGAGCAGTACTTC. Its translation is CASAYRGAYEQYF.

With respect to this clonotype: One junction end disagrees with the germline gene, perhaps due to a read error. The V and J genes are TRBV7-9 and TRBJ2-1; 11 bases agree with TRBD2. Germline V lookup: CDR1 SEHNR, CDR2 FQNEAQ (reference sequence). This CDR3 is 15 amino acids long. The chain's CDR3 is CASSLAGGPNNEQFF. The CDR3 coding sequence is TGTGCCAGCAGCCTAGCGGGGGGCCCCAACAATGAGCAGTTCTTC.

The chain carries TRBV19 and TRBJ2-1, with 11 bases matching TRBD1. The CDR3 consists of 17 residues. Germline V CDR1 and CDR2: LNHDA, SQIVND (reference sequence). The trim removed 3 bases at V and 7 bases at J, leaving 11 bases unmatched. CDR3: CASSIRGTGGLWNEQFF. CDR3 nucleotides: TGTGCCAGTAGTATCAGGGGGACAGGGGGACTGTGGAATGAGCAGTTCTTC.

This clonotype is a singleton in its sample. The chain combines TRBV6-5 with TRBJ1-4; D is ambiguous. Per the germline V gene, CDR1 is MNHEY and CDR2 is SVGAGI. The CDR3 contains 13 residues. Trimming took off 7 bases at V and 3 bases at J, with 9 bases between the two ends. The CDR3 protein is CASKEGANEKLFF. The CDR3 DNA reads as TGTGCCAGCAAGGAGGGAGCTAATGAAAAACTGTTTTTT.

V gene TRBV21-1 combines with J gene TRBJ2-1; the table's D gene call, TRBD2, was not cross checked with the DNA. TRBV21-1 constitutes a pseudogene. The CDR3 sequence is 15 residues long. CDR3 nucleotide sequence: TGTGCCAGCAGCAAGGTGCGGGGGGACTACAATGAGCAGTTCTTC. Its protein is CASSKVRGDYNEQFF.

This chain joins TRBV2 and TRBJ1-1; D unclear. Germline CDR1 and CDR2: SNHLY and FYNNEI. The CDR3 loop spans 18 amino acids. V shed 6 bases and J shed 0 bases, with 23 bases lying between them. CDR3 region: CASRAGQTLSAMNTEAFF. Here the CDR3 DNA reads TGTGCCAGCAGGGCAGGTCAGACCCTTTCCGCGATGAACACTGAAGCTTTCTTT.

The rearrangement links TRBV25-1 to TRBJ2-7, with D hard to call. Trimming left V 2 bases short and J 5 bases short, with 16 bases between. The CDR3 loop spans 15 amino acids. CDR1 MGHDK and CDR2 SYGVNS come from the germline V gene. The CDR3 sequence: CASSEGRWFRDEQYF. The CDR3 DNA sequence: TGTGCCAGCAGTGAAGGCAGGTGGTTTCGCGACGAGCAGTACTTC.

This clonotype was seen only a few times. V gene TRBV12-3 or TRBV12-4 combines with J gene TRBJ2-1, with 15 bases matching TRBD2. The length of the CDR3 is 19 residues. V gave up 6 bases and J gave up 2 bases; unmatched junction bases: 11. Written as DNA, the CDR3 is TGTGCCAGCAGCCCAGGTAGGGGACTAGCGGGAGGAGCCTACAATGAGCAGTTCTTC. It yields the protein CASSPGRGLAGGAYNEQFF.

This clonotype was observed a single time. This sequence joins TRBV15 and TRBJ2-2; 9 nucleotides align to TRBD2. Germline V gene lookup returns CDR1 LNHNV and CDR2 YYDKDF (reference sequence). With 3 bases clipped from V and 5 bases from J, the junction kept 7 bases outside the gene matches. CDR3 length: 16 residues. CDR3 amino acids: CATSSWTSDRTGELFF. CDR3 sequence (DNA): TGTGCCACCAGCAGTTGGACTAGCGATCGGACCGGGGAGCTGTTTTTT.

The chain links TRBV7-2 to TRBJ1-1; D perhaps matches TRBD1 (6 bases). Germline loops: CDR1 SGHTA, CDR2 FQGNSA. This CDR3 has 16 residues. The germline V and J ends were trimmed by 4 bases and 0 bases, with 15 bases remaining between them. CDR3 DNA: TGTGCCAGCAGCTCAACAGGGTTCCTTGTGAACACTGAAGCTTTCTTT. It codes for CASSSTGFLVNTEAFF.

V is TRBV2 and J is TRBJ1-2, with no clear D. CDR1 is SNHLY and CDR2 is FYNNEI in the germline V gene. V lost 7 bases and J 8 bases, leaving 20 bases between the germline ends. The CDR3 runs to 14 residues. The chain's CDR3 is CASIPVGFREGYTF. The CDR3 DNA follows: TGTGCCAGCATTCCGGTGGGTTTTCGGGAAGGCTACACCTTC.

This clonotype was observed a few times. This chain connects TRBV7-9 to TRBJ1-2; D ambiguous. Germline V lookup: CDR1 SEHNR, CDR2 FQNEAQ (reference sequence). V shed 7 bases and J shed 4 bases, with 10 bases lying between them. The CDR3 covers 12 residues. The CDR3 spells CASKGNSYGYTF. The CDR3 DNA sequence: TGTGCCAGCAAAGGGAATTCCTATGGCTACACCTTC.

This clonotype came up a few times. The gene calls are TRBV9 and TRBJ2-3; D remains unclear. The ends were cut back, 0 bases at V and 2 bases at J, with 7 bases in the middle. The CDR3 spans 14 residues. Germline loops: CDR1 SGDLS, CDR2 YYNGEE. CDR3 in amino acids: CASSVGPVTDTQYF. CDR3 coding DNA: TGTGCCAGCAGCGTAGGACCCGTCACAGATACGCAGTATTTT.

J is TRBJ2-3 and V is TRBV18; D remains ambiguous. Per the germline V gene, CDR1 is KGHSH and CDR2 is LQKENI. This CDR3 has 12 residues. With 2 bases removed from V and 7 bases from J, the gap between germline ends came to 7 bases. The CDR3 is CASSPEQHTQYF. As DNA, the CDR3 is TGTGCCAGCTCACCAGAACAGCATACGCAGTATTTT. Complete variable domain (other parts from reference TRBV18 and TRBJ2-3): NAGVMQNPRHLVRRRGQEARLRCSPMKGHSHVYWYRQLPEEGLKFMVYLQKENIIDESGMPKERFSAEFPKEGPSILRIQQVVRGDSAAYFCASSPEQHTQYFGPGTRLTVL.

This clonotype was seen a few times. The genes are TRBV5-1 and TRBJ1-4; no clear D gene. Deletions cut 4 bases from V and 1 base from J, with 11 bases between. Germline CDR1 SGHRS, CDR2 YFSETQ. The CDR3 runs to 15 residues. The CDR3 DNA follows: TGCGCCAGCAGCCTCTCGGGAAGAACTAATGAAAAACTGTTTTTT. It translates to CASSLSGRTNEKLFF.

This clonotype was counted many times. The chain employs TRBV6-6 and TRBJ2-2; unclear D gene. This CDR3 comprises 13 residues. CDR1 is MNHNY, CDR2 SVGAGI, per germline (reference sequence). The germline V and J ends were trimmed by 8 bases and 2 bases, with 9 bases remaining between them. CDR3 DNA: TGTGCCAGCTCCGGACCAAACACCGGGGAGCTGTTTTTT. Residues: CASSGPNTGELFF.

This chain joins TRBV6-5 and TRBJ1-2, with a tentative D call TRBD1 (5 bases). V was cut by 5 bases and J by 7 bases, with 14 bases left in between. CDR1 and CDR2 (germline): MNHEY, SVGAGI. This CDR3 has 13 amino acids. In DNA, the CDR3 is TGTGCCAGCAGTCGACAGTCCCGAGGTGGCTACACCTTC. Its protein is CASSRQSRGGYTF.

V gene TRBV19 combines with J gene TRBJ2-1; 13 bases fit TRBD2. Germline CDR1 and CDR2: LNHDA and SQIVND (reference sequence). V shed 3 bases, J shed 6 bases, and the junction held 5 bases outside the gene matches. There are 16 residues in the CDR3. The CDR3 loop is CASSIIGLAGVNEQFF. The CDR3 bases are TGTGCCAGTAGTATCATAGGACTAGCGGGAGTCAATGAGCAGTTCTTC.

This clonotype has just a few counts. This chain links TRBV12-3 or TRBV12-4 with TRBJ2-7, with TRBD1 matching 7 bases. J lost 1 base, V lost 7 bases, and 10 bases had no gene match. The CDR3 extends over 15 amino acids. The CDR3 protein is CASTYGSGGSYEQYF. In DNA, the CDR3 is TGTGCCAGCACCTATGGGTCAGGGGGTTCCTACGAGCAGTACTTC.

The chain uses TRBV5-5 and TRBJ2-1, with TRBD1 matching 8 bases. The germline V gene encodes CDR1 SGHKS and CDR2 YYEKEE (reference sequence). The CDR3 is made up of 15 amino acids. The V segment lost 0 bases and the J segment 1 base; nucleotides outside the gene matches: 0. The CDR3 spells CASSLGTGSYNEQFF. CDR3 DNA sequence: TGTGCCAGCAGCTTGGGGACAGGGTCCTACAATGAGCAGTTCTTC.

The chain joins TRBV5-5 to TRBJ2-7, with TRBD1 as a possible D gene (6 bases). Trimming took 4 bases from V and 2 from J, leaving 16 bases between them. The CDR3 runs to 15 residues. The germline V gene encodes CDR1 SGHKS and CDR2 YYEKEE (reference sequence). As DNA, the CDR3 is TGTGCCAGCAGCCCCTTCAGGGGCCTTACCTACGAGCAGTACTTC. The encoded protein is CASSPFRGLTYEQYF.

This clonotype was counted many times. This chain uses TRBV18 with TRBJ1-2, with TRBD1 matching 8 bases. The CDR3 contains 13 residues. V was pared by 8 bases and J by 1 base, with 3 bases of the junction left unmatched. The germline V gene has CDR1 KGHSH and CDR2 LQKENI. The CDR3, as DNA: TGTGCCAGCGACAGGGGTCTTAACTATGGCTACACCTTC. Translation gives CASDRGLNYGYTF.

In its sample, this clonotype was seen many times. The J gene is TRBJ2-4, the V gene TRBV4-2; no firm D call. This CDR3 is built from 15 residues. V shed 0 bases and J shed 3 bases, with 9 bases lying between them. Germline CDR1 is LGHNA and CDR2 is YNFKEQ. DNA for the CDR3: TGTGCCAGCAGCCAAGATTATGGGGACAAAAACATTCAGTACTTC. It specifies CASSQDYGDKNIQYF.

A few counts support this clonotype. The chain links TRBV5-1 to TRBJ1-1, with D maybe TRBD1 (5 bases). Per the germline V gene, CDR1 is SGHRS and CDR2 is YFSETQ. Trimming took off 0 bases at V and 0 bases at J, with 15 bases between the two ends. This CDR3 has 17 amino acids. In DNA form, the CDR3 reads TGCGCCAGCAGCTTGGTTTCAGGGAGGCGGCTGAACACTGAAGCTTTCTTT. Translation gives CASSLVSGRRLNTEAFF.

The CDR3 sequence is CASSLSGQGVEQYF. The DNA of the CDR3 is TGTGCCAGCAGTTTATCGGGCCAAGGTGTCGAGCAGTACTTC. The V gene is TRBV27, the J gene TRBJ2-7; no reliable D call. V lost 0 bases, J lost 6 bases, and 12 bases lay in between. The length of the CDR3 is 14 residues. Germline V lookup: CDR1 MNHEY, CDR2 SMNVEV (reference sequence).

The chain joins TRBV5-1 to TRBJ2-5; 8 bases line up with TRBD1. V shed 0 bases and J 5 bases; nucleotides not matched to a gene: 9. The CDR3 sequence is 16 residues long. Germline assignment: CDR1 SGHRS and CDR2 YFSETQ. CDR3: CASSLVAGGLVETQYF. The CDR3 DNA is TGCGCCAGCAGCTTGGTGGCAGGGGGCTTAGTGGAGACCCAGTACTTC.

Only a few counts were recorded for this clonotype. The chain uses TRBV6-6 and TRBJ1-1; the D gene is possibly TRBD1 (5 bases). CDR3 length: 14 residues. Trimming took 7 bases from V and 1 from J, leaving 13 bases between them. CDR1 is MNHNY, CDR2 SVGAGI, per germline (reference sequence). The CDR3 coding sequence is TGTGCCAGCAATTGGGACGGGCAGAACACTGAAGCTTTCTTT. This gives the protein CASNWDGQNTEAFF.